A selection of T cell receptor beta chains follows, all from one sample in a study of technical replicates of blood from a few donors. Assay used: immunoSEQ multiplex PCR; TCRdb lists only in-frame clones, some missing. The sample carries more than 65,000 clones, 96% recorded once. Material: T cells isolated from PBMCs. The receptors originated from a human donor in good health. CDR3s include the opening cysteine and the closing phenylalanine or tryptophan. A D gene is named only where the DNA matches it firmly. The size of a clone is reported for some rows only, either as once, few or many, or as a class for expanded clones.

TRBV20-1	TRBJ2-7	NA	NA	CSASFSPEQYF	TGCAGTGCTAGTTTCAGTCCGGAGCAGTACTTC
TRBV30	TRBJ2-7	NA	NA	CAWSVKNDRQSYEQYF	TGTGCCTGGAGTGTTAAGAACGACAGGCAGTCCTACGAGCAGTACTTC
TRBV18	TRBJ1-4	once	TRBD1	CASSSTGGYDEKLFF	TGTGCCAGCTCTAGTACAGGGGGCTATGATGAAAAACTGTTTTTT
TRBV28	TRBJ2-2	once	NA	CASSLRRPTGELFF	TGTGCCAGCAGTTTAAGGAGGCCCACCGGGGAGCTGTTTTTT
TRBV19	TRBJ1-1	NA	NA	CASSTGRNTEAFF	TGTGCCAGTAGTACTGGGCGCAACACTGAAGCTTTCTTT
TRBV5-1	TRBJ2-5	NA	NA	CASSLAGKETQYF	TGCGCCAGCAGCTTGGCAGGGAAGGAGACCCAGTACTTC
TRBV19	TRBJ2-5	NA	NA	CASSIAGVDDQETQYF	TGTGCCAGTAGTATAGCGGGAGTCGACGACCAAGAGACCCAGTACTTC
TRBV30	TRBJ1-2	NA	NA	CACGAFDYGYTF	TGTGCCTGCGGAGCCTTTGATTATGGCTACACCTTC
TRBV27	TRBJ2-7	NA	NA	CASSLSLREVGYEQYF	TGTGCCAGCAGTTTATCGCTCCGGGAAGTGGGCTACGAGCAGTACTTC
TRBV5-4	TRBJ2-1	NA	NA	CASSFARVTVGEQFF	TGTGCCAGCAGCTTTGCCAGGGTAACAGTCGGCGAGCAGTTCTTC
TRBV20-1	TRBJ2-1	once	NA	CSARLDEQFF	TGCAGTGCCCGGTTAGATGAGCAGTTCTTC
TRBV12-5	TRBJ2-1	once	TRBD2	CASGLVVRIEGLAGETDEQFF	TGTGCTAGTGGTTTGGTAGTGAGGATCGAAGGACTAGCGGGAGAAACGGATGAGCAGTTCTTC
TRBV27	TRBJ2-7	NA	TRBD1	CASSLLRQGAGEQYF	TGTGCCAGCAGTTTATTGAGACAGGGGGCTGGTGAGCAGTACTTC
TRBV6-5	TRBJ2-5	NA	TRBD2	CASSRGEGWETQYF	TGTGCCAGCAGTCGGGGGGAGGGATGGGAGACCCAGTACTTC
TRBV9	TRBJ1-5	NA	NA	CASSTGTSNQPQHF	TGTGCCAGCAGCACCGGGACAAGCAATCAGCCCCAGCATTTT
TRBV15	TRBJ2-7	NA	TRBD1	CATSRSSGTGHEQYF	TGTGCCACCAGCAGATCCTCCGGGACAGGCCACGAGCAGTACTTC
TRBV9	TRBJ2-7	NA	NA	CASSVDGEGYEQYF	TGTGCCAGCAGCGTAGACGGAGAAGGCTACGAGCAGTACTTC
TRBV4-1	TRBJ2-7	NA	NA	CASSQQGTYEQYF	TGCGCCAGCAGCCAACAGGGGACCTACGAGCAGTACTTC